This paragraph reports one T cell receptor beta chain. Its antigen remains undetermined. It has no much larger one-base neighbor in the sample; base qualities were not kept. The library was prepared using the immunoSEQ multiplex PCR assay. The multiplex PCR relied on a mix of 60 forward primers for TCR Vbeta segments and 13 reverse primers for TCR Jbeta segments. The CDR3 region of rearranged TCR beta genes was amplified from genomic DNA by a multiplex PCR assay. The amplified TCR beta libraries were sequenced on the Illumina HiSeq System as 87-base-pair reads. For the original study's pipeline: A later analysis counted tens of millions of unique TCR beta chains across the approximately 700 repertoires, and roughly 10 million of these chains were shared by at least two donors. A nearest-neighbor algorithm error-corrected the raw reads and collapsed the reads into unique sequences, merging closely related sequences to remove PCR and sequencing errors. To assign V, D and J gene segments, CDR3 sequences were aligned to IMGT reference sequences. For a sequence to be retained, at least a six-nucleotide match to both a V gene segment and a J gene segment was required. A rearrangement was called productive if the CDR3 had no stop codons and remained in frame with V and J, and every other rearrangement was called non-productive. CDR3 was defined by IMGT convention, running from the second conserved V-encoded cysteine to the conserved J-encoded phenylalanine. Sequences without an unambiguous match to a single V gene segment were excluded from the earlier analysis of approximately 560 of the donors. In an earlier analysis of 500 to 750 of the donors, V segments were called functional above 56.7% productive rearrangements and were called segregating when the between-donor standard deviation exceeded 5%. A statistical classification framework was built to diagnose cytomegalovirus status from the catalog of TCR beta chain sequences. In a later analysis, TCR nucleotide sequences were compared against IMGT/GENE-DB human TR gene sequences so that V and J genes could be assigned. In a later analysis, CDR3 sequences and most-parsimonious VDJ recombination scenarios were assigned using the TCRdist pipeline. A later analysis defined each TCR beta chain by its CDR3 amino acid sequence plus V-gene family, and excluded reads lacking a unique V-gene family. As a way to deal with suspected cross-contamination and a sequencing artifact, a later analysis dropped hundreds of nucleotide sequences that were highly shared and had low generation probability. A later analysis calculated a clonal expansion index for each public chain from normalized within-repertoire ranks of inferred template counts. In a later analysis, generation probabilities were computed with a VDJ recombination model fitted to out-of-frame rearrangements, and the resulting probabilities were checked against IGoR. In a later analysis, TCR-TCR, TCR-HLA and TCR-CMV co-occurrence was scored with hypergeometric tests, and a repertoire-size bias correction was applied to TCR pairs. In a later analysis, false discovery rates were estimated by permuting HLA or CMV assignments 20 times. A later analysis grouped co-occurring TCRs with DBSCAN, adding TCRdist sequence similarity when clustering within HLA-allele-positive subsets. Repertoires with fewer than 30,000 or more than 120,000 public chains, plus five repertoires with anomalous nucleotide sharing, were excluded from co-occurrence clustering. TCRdb's version of the immuneACCESS table is confined to in-frame rearrangements and falls short of the full clone set. An unresolved V gene accounts for under half of the shortfall where checked; the remainder is of unknown origin. The V and J calls and clone size were taken over from that table, and D and trimming were inferred from the DNA. The sample table holds roughly 120,000 clones, of which 65% to 85% were seen once. The top ten hold less than 5.5% of the sample.

The CDR3 holds 14 amino acids from the cysteine to the phenylalanine. The entry retains the CDR3 DNA only, 42 bases that are in frame from base 1. V is pared back by 1 base and J by 1 base, with 7 bases lying between the germline termini. The germline V gene sets CDR1 to SGHNT and CDR2 to YENEEA. The data originate from a study of cytomegalovirus exposure and HLA in healthy donors (dated by TCRdb to 2015 to 2018). Context from the whole study: An earlier analysis of under 600 of the donors reported 250 to 350 Gb of sequence data and some 100 million unique TCR beta sequences from some 180 million T cells. An early release that covered fewer than 750 HLA-typed donors contained about 300 gigabases of sequencing data and some 87 million unique TCR sequences. Of the 398 genotyped donors, 75% to 85% were placed in the genetic ancestry cluster associated with self-reported Caucasian donors. The aim of the study was to test whether cataloging public T cell receptors could identify signatures of past pathogen exposure. The T cell repertoires of under 750 subjects were profiled by immunosequencing and related to cytomegalovirus serostatus. Besides the first cohort of about 730 subjects, a separate validation cohort made up of 120 different subjects was used. To predict cytomegalovirus infection status, the study brought together high-throughput TCR immunosequencing, statistical association of individual TCRs with disease status, and machine learning. To study patterns of TCR occurrence, a later analysis re-analyzed previously published TCR beta repertoires from under 750 donors and added high-resolution HLA genotyping. In the later analysis, no new phenotypic data were used to find candidate immune exposures; instead, reliance was placed on TCR beta sequences and their occurrence across donors. In an earlier analysis of a few hundred of the donors, high-throughput TCR beta sequencing was used to judge whether each TCR beta V gene segment behaved as functional or pseudogenic. Alongside the repertoire data, information on donor age, sex, ethnicity and CMV serostatus was compiled. A later genetic analysis took genome-wide SNP genotypes for about three fifths of the 666 donors and used that subset as a discovery cohort. Every repertoire in the discovery cohort had been generated on one and the same sequencing platform. Class I and class II HLA loci were covered by the typing at four-digit resolution. The number of donors typed differed by locus, with 629-630 for A, B, C, DRB1 and DQB1, roughly 550 for DQA1, about 610 for DPA1, and 450 to 480 for DPB1. About five DR-DQ haplotypes were handled as single units for association and clustering because linkage in the cohort was strong. On average, around 200,000 unique TCR beta nucleotide sequences were sequenced per donor among about 400 genotyped donors of the cohort, with roughly a sixth of those sequences being non-productive.

The cohort comprised some 730 healthy bone marrow donors. At the time of sampling, every cohort member was nominally healthy, though immune exposures that went unrecorded were likely present. The donor tested CMV seropositive, placing the donor among the approximately 290 seropositive members of the cohort. A peripheral blood sample was collected from each donor, and TCR beta sequencing was performed on peripheral blood mononuclear cells. Genomic DNA extraction from the blood cell samples was performed with the Qiagen DNeasy Blood Extraction Kit. Here is what the overall study found, with its caveats: Assigning TCR associations to individual alleles was difficult when HLA alleles, especially DR and DQ, strongly co-occurred. The presence/absence analyses assumed that sequencing depth was roughly uniform across donors, and that assumption may not be true. Most TCR sequences were seen in very few donors, while some public TCRs were found in many individuals. The authors suggested that the approach could potentially be extended to other disease states and immunological phenotypes. A later genetic analysis associated a missense DCLRE1C variant with V-gene and J-gene trimming of TCR beta chains, and an independent cohort replicated the association. Linkage disequilibrium might explain the correlated functional status among segregating V segments, but an unknown experimental factor could not be excluded. Compared with the roughly 670-donor mean, donors in an Asian-associated ancestry cluster had fewer N-insertions in productive TCRs, according to a later genetic analysis. A total of fewer than 200 TCR beta chains were listed by the study as associated with cytomegalovirus. The cohort was sequenced for TCR beta chains only, and without alpha or paired-chain data the features that could be detected were limited. Specific HLA alleles were associated with 15,000 to 20,000 TCR beta sequences at a false discovery rate of 0.05 in a later analysis. Because counts were too low, 15 to 20 rarely observed V segments, including chromosome 9 orphons, were excluded from the earlier analysis of around 640 of the donors. Some IMGT-functional V segments, including TRBV6-2 and TRBV6-3, could not be distinguished by the 87-base-pair reads and were therefore excluded. In a later analysis, TCR association rates were found to vary across HLA loci, with the most associated TCRs seen for DRB1 alleles and the fewest for HLA-C alleles. Cytomegalovirus status was reported to be diagnosed by the classifier with high specificity and sensitivity in both the original and validation cohorts. In an earlier analysis of some 500 of the donors, most TCR beta V segments were observed in productive rearrangements about 87% or about 30% of the time, broadly matching IMGT annotations. For the cohort, immune exposure information was limited to CMV serostatus. The sequencing pipeline was judged likely to have produced a cluster of highly shared sequence variants as a technical artifact. According to a later analysis, parvovirus B19, influenza, CMV and Epstein-Barr virus appeared linked to several top co-occurrence clusters. A later analysis found that HLA-associated TCR beta chains were more clonally expanded and had lower generation probabilities than equally common non-associated chains. A few of the identified cytomegalovirus-associated TCR beta chains were confirmed in vitro to be specific for cytomegalovirus antigens. A later analysis found that most CMV-associated TCR beta chains appeared HLA-restricted, with HLA associations seemingly driven largely by CMV exposure. A further reported finding was that TCR beta sequences accurately predicted the HLA-A and HLA-B alleles for most subjects in the first cohort. Because HLA typing was unavailable for some donors at each locus, only the typed subset was used in association tests.

The TCR originated in a woman in her twenties or thirties in good health and CMV-seropositive. The chain uses TRBV11-3 and TRBJ1-1; TRBD1 is a possible D gene, resting on 6 matching bases. Material: PBMCs. CDR3 protein: CASSLGTANTEAFF. The DNA is as follows: TGTGCCAGCAGCTTAGGGACAGCGAACACTGAAGCTTTCTTT.